Listed below are T cell receptor beta chains from one sample, sequenced in a study of T cell responses to AZD1222 COVID-19 vaccine. TCRdb's copy holds only in-frame clones and misses some; the assay was immunoSEQ multiplex PCR. The sample holds some 140,000 clones, around 90% seen once. The sequencing used peripheral blood, collected on day 0 of AZD1222 vaccination. The receptors shown here come from an adult in good health. Each CDR3 is given with its conserved first and last residue. The D gene is left open where the match is weak. Expanded clones are given a class, and other clones once, few, many or no size at all.

TRBV25-1	.	.	TRBJ1-3	TGTGCCAGCAGTGAAGAGAAGACTGGAAACACCATATATTTT	CASSEEKTGNTIYF
TRBV4-1	.	once	TRBJ2-7	TGCGCCAGCAGCCAAGAATACGAGCAGTACTTC	CASSQEYEQYF
TRBV14	.	.	TRBJ1-1	TGTGCCAGCAGCCAAGGAGGGGGGTTGGGCACTGAAGCTTTCTTT	CASSQGGGLGTEAFF
TRBV2	TRBD1	.	TRBJ1-5	TGTGCCAGCAAGAGGACAGGGAACGATCAGCCCCAGCATTTT	CASKRTGNDQPQHF
TRBV24-1	TRBD2	few	TRBJ2-1	TGTGCCACCAGTGAGACTAGCGGGAGCTCCTACAATGAGCAGTTCTTC	CATSETSGSSYNEQFF
TRBV4-2	.	.	TRBJ1-1	TGTGCCAGCAGCCCCCCCAGGCAGGGGATAGTTACTGAAGCTTTCTTT	CASSPPRQGIVTEAFF
TRBV18	.	once	TRBJ1-5	TGTGCCAGCTCACCGGATAACGGCAATCAGCCCCAGCATTTT	CASSPDNGNQPQHF
TRBV6-5	TRBD1	.	TRBJ1-1	TGTGCCAGCAGTTACTCGACGGGACAGGGCGGTGGTGAAGCTTTCTTT	CASSYSTGQGGGEAFF
TRBV6-5	.	few	TRBJ1-6	TGTGCCAGCCGAGGGGGCTCCTATAATTCACCCCTCCACTTT	CASRGGSYNSPLHF
TRBV7-2	.	.	TRBJ2-7	TGTGCCAGCAGCTTTAGACCGGTCTTGGACGAGCAGTACTTC	CASSFRPVLDEQYF
TRBV7-2	TRBD1	once	TRBJ1-5	TGTGCCAGCAGCGCTACGGGGACAGGGTCAAATCAGCCCCAGCATTTT	CASSATGTGSNQPQHF
TRBV27	TRBD1	.	TRBJ1-5	TGTGCCAGCAGTCCATGGGGACAGGGGAGCAATCAGCCCCAGCATTTT	CASSPWGQGSNQPQHF
TRBV7-2	.	.	TRBJ1-4	TGTGCCAGCAGCCGTCAACGTCAGGGCGGAGGGAATGAAAAACTGTTTTTT	CASSRQRQGGGNEKLFF
TRBV27	.	.	TRBJ1-2	TGTGCCAGCAGTTTATCGAGTGAAGGGACGGTTTATGGCTACACCTTC	CASSLSSEGTVYGYTF
TRBV5-1	.	.	TRBJ1-1	TGCGCCAGCAGCTTGGCCAGAGCGAACACTGAAGCTTTCTTT	CASSLARANTEAFF
TRBV27	.	few	TRBJ1-6	TGTGCCAGCAGTTTATCTCGTCAGGGAAGAAGTTCACCCCTCCACTTT	CASSLSRQGRSSPLHF
TRBV25-1	.	.	TRBJ2-2	TGTGCCAGCAGTGAATACCGGAACACCGGGGAGCTGTTTTTT	CASSEYRNTGELFF
TRBV30	.	.	TRBJ1-5	TGTGCCTGGACGGCAGGGAGGGGCAATCAGCCCCAGCATTTT	CAWTAGRGNQPQHF
TRBV4-3	.	.	TRBJ2-1	TGCGCCAGCAGCCATGACGTCGTGGGGGAGCAGTTCTTC	CASSHDVVGEQFF
TRBV7-3	.	.	TRBJ2-2	TGTGCCAGCAGCCAGGACAGCGGCGCCGGGGAGCTGTTTTTT	CASSQDSGAGELFF
TRBV6-5	.	.	TRBJ2-7	TGTGCCAGCAGGGTAGCGGTCTCCTACGAGCAGTACTTC	CASRVAVSYEQYF
TRBV5-1	.	.	TRBJ2-7	TGCGCCAGCAGCTTGAGTCCGGTGGACTACGAGCAGTACTTC	CASSLSPVDYEQYF
TRBV5-1	TRBD1	few	TRBJ1-2	TGCGCCAGCAGCTCCGGGACAGGGGGGTTTGGCTACACCTTC	CASSSGTGGFGYTF
TRBV9	.	.	TRBJ1-3	TGTGCCAGCAGCGCCATCCCGGGGGGGAGGGGGGTATCTGGAAACACCATATATTTT	CASSAIPGGRGVSGNTIYF
TRBV5-4	.	.	TRBJ1-2	TGTGCCAGCAGCAAGACAGGTCCTTATGGCTACACCTTC	CASSKTGPYGYTF
TRBV3-1/TRBV3-2	.	once	TRBJ1-6	TGTGCCAGCAGCCCCGTGGGGGGCCAGCTTCCCTCCAATTCACCCCTCCACTTT	CASSPVGGQLPSNSPLHF
TRBV6-5	.	.	TRBJ2-5	TGTGCCAGCAGTTACTCCGGGCTCAATGGGGGGACCCAGTACTTC	CASSYSGLNGGTQYF
TRBV27	TRBD1	.	TRBJ1-5	TGTGCCAGCAGTTTATGGGGGGGACAGGGGAATCAGCCCCAGCATTTT	CASSLWGGQGNQPQHF
TRBV3-1/TRBV3-2	.	.	TRBJ2-1	TGTGCCAGCAGCCCAACAGGGTTAACGGCTTACAATGAGCAGTTCTTC	CASSPTGLTAYNEQFF
TRBV27	TRBD1	.	TRBJ2-1	TGTGCCAGCAGTTCTTCCGGGACAGGGCATCCTTTCAATGAGCAGTTCTTC	CASSSSGTGHPFNEQFF
TRBV7-3	TRBD1	.	TRBJ2-1	TGTGCCAGCAGCTCAACCGGGACAGACTACAATGAGCAGTTCTTC	CASSSTGTDYNEQFF
TRBV27	.	.	TRBJ2-2	TGTGCCAGCAGTTTATCGGGGGGCGCGAACACCGGGGAGCTGTTTTTT	CASSLSGGANTGELFF
TRBV24-1	.	.	TRBJ2-3	TGTGCCACCAGTGATTCTTCCCCCTTCTATGCAGATACGCAGTATTTT	CATSDSSPFYADTQYF
TRBV28	.	.	TRBJ1-5	TGTGCCAGCAGTACCCTAACTTATCAGCCCCAGCATTTT	CASSTLTYQPQHF
TRBV7-8	TRBD1	.	TRBJ1-2	TGTGCCAGCAGCTTAGGCGGGACAGGCTATGGCTACACCTTC	CASSLGGTGYGYTF
TRBV9	.	.	TRBJ1-1	TGTGCCAGCAGCGTAGGTGGGACGGAACTCAACACTGAAGCTTTCTTT	CASSVGGTELNTEAFF
TRBV14	TRBD2	.	TRBJ2-1	TGTGCCAGCAGCCGCCTTCGGGAGGGCCACCTCAATGAGCAGTTCTTC	CASSRLREGHLNEQFF
TRBV7-3	.	.	TRBJ1-1	TGTGCCAGCACCTCCTCGGGGGCGGCCGGCACTGAAGCTTTCTTT	CASTSSGAAGTEAFF
TRBV7-9	.	.	TRBJ2-7	TGTGCCAGCAGCCCCGCCTCCTACGAGCAGTACTTC	CASSPASYEQYF
TRBV2	.	few	TRBJ1-3	TGTGCCAGCAGTGAAGGTTCTGGAAACACCATATATTTT	CASSEGSGNTIYF
TRBV3-1/TRBV3-2	.	.	TRBJ2-1	TGTGCCAGCAGCCAAGATCTTCGTGAGCAGTTCTTC	CASSQDLREQFF
TRBV23-1	.	.	TRBJ1-1	TGCGCCAGCAGTCCCAGGCGAAACACTGAAGCTTTCTTT	CASSPRRNTEAFF
TRBV6-1	.	once	TRBJ1-1	TGTGCCAGCAGTGAATCCGGGGGCGCGTGGACTGAAGCTTTCTTT	CASSESGGAWTEAFF
TRBV7-8	.	.	TRBJ2-1	TGTGCCAGCAGCACTCCGTCAGGGCCCAATGGTGAGCAGTTCTTC	CASSTPSGPNGEQFF
TRBV7-6	TRBD2	.	TRBJ2-3	TGTGCCAGCAGCTTAGAGGCCCCTAGCGGGGGGTTTTATACGCAGTATTTT	CASSLEAPSGGFYTQYF
TRBV9	.	.	TRBJ1-2	TGTGCCAGCAGCGTATCTGCAGCCACTAACTATGGCTACACCTTC	CASSVSAATNYGYTF
TRBV4-3	.	.	TRBJ2-1	TGCGCCAGCAGCCAAGAGGGCCTGACAGGTTTTTTCGGGAGCTCCTACAATGAGCAGTTCTTC	CASSQEGLTGFFGSSYNEQFF
TRBV7-9	TRBD1	.	TRBJ2-1	TGTGCCAGCAGCCGGACCTCCGGGACAGGGCGCTACAATGAGCAGTTCTTC	CASSRTSGTGRYNEQFF
TRBV6-4	.	.	TRBJ1-1	TGTGCCAGCAGTGACCCCCCCCGCATAATGAACACTGAAGCTTTCTTT	CASSDPPRIMNTEAFF
TRBV19	TRBD1	.	TRBJ1-5	TGTGCCAGTAGTTTTGACAGGGACACTCAGCCCCAGCATTTT	CASSFDRDTQPQHF
TRBV4-1	.	.	TRBJ1-1	TGCGCCAGCAGCCAGCCTCGCGGGGGCACTGAAGCTTTCTTT	CASSQPRGGTEAFF
TRBV2	.	.	TRBJ2-1	TGTGCCAGCAGTCCTTACAGGGCTACTCCCTACAATGAGCAGTTCTTC	CASSPYRATPYNEQFF
TRBV6-2/TRBV6-3	.	once	TRBJ1-2	TGTGCCAGCAGTTATGGCATCCAACGGTTCGGCTACACCTTC	CASSYGIQRFGYTF
TRBV3-1/TRBV3-2	.	.	TRBJ2-5	TGTGCCAGCAACACAGGTGGTTCGGAGACCCAGTACTTC	CASNTGGSETQYF
TRBV19	.	few	TRBJ1-2	TGTGCCAGTAGTGGAGCGCCTTATGGCTACACCTTC	CASSGAPYGYTF